Here is one T cell receptor (beta chain) with its context. This specimen comes from a study of blood T cell repertoires in COVID-19. Study-level background: In each case, the material was cDNA or gDNA derived from T cells, B-cell-depleted T cells, or PBMCs.

From germline, CDR1 is MNHEY and CDR2 SMNVEV (reference sequence). J gave up 6 bases and V 4 bases, and 10 bases lay outside the gene matches. The CDR3 has 17 residues. The table came from immunoSEQ multiplex PCR; TCRdb's copy has only in-frame clones and leaves some out. This table holds some 110,000 clones, about nine tenths found once. This TCR came from a human donor in a cohort sampled during active COVID-19. Material: peripheral blood. The chain joins TRBV27 to TRBJ1-4; 11 bases align to TRBD1. CDR3 nucleotides: TGTGCCAGCAGTTCTCAGCTCGGACAGGGGGCGTATGAAAAACTGTTTTTT. This codes for CASSSQLGQGAYEKLFF. The entire variable domain, with the rest obtained from reference TRBV27 and TRBJ1-4, is as follows: EAQVTQNPRYLITVTGKKLTVTCSQNMNHEYMSWYRQDPGLGLRQIYYSMNVEVTDKGDVPEGYKVSRKEKRNFPLILESPSPNQTSLYFCASSSQLGQGAYEKLFFGSGTQLSVL.